One and the same sample provided the 5 T cell receptor beta chains below, sequenced in a study of PD-1 blockade in mismatch repair-deficient tumors. The table came from immunoSEQ multiplex PCR; TCRdb's copy has only in-frame clones and leaves some out. The sample yields fewer than 60,000 clones, under 85% seen once. Sequenced material: PBMCs, taken before pembrolizumab treatment. Receptors were obtained from an adult with mismatch repair-deficient cancer.

The chain is built from TRBV19 and TRBJ1-1, with D possibly TRBD1 on 6 matching bases. The CDR3 has 15 residues. V was trimmed by 2 bases and J by 5 bases, leaving 15 bases between them. Germline V gene data show CDR1 as LNHDA and CDR2 as SQIVND (reference sequence). The CDR3 coding sequence is TGTGCCAGTAGTATACGGTCCAGGGGCGCAACTGAAGCTTTCTTT. Protein: CASSIRSRGATEAFF.

V usage is TRBV7-2 and J usage is TRBJ2-5; 11 nucleotides align to TRBD2. Germline V gene sequence: CDR1 SGHTA, CDR2 FQGNSA. The trim removed 3 bases at V and 4 bases at J, leaving 4 bases unmatched. This CDR3 is built from 15 residues. CDR3 sequence reads: CASSLSGLAGETQYF. CDR3 nucleotides: TGTGCCAGCAGCTTGAGTGGACTAGCGGGAGAGACCCAGTACTTC.

This clone has just one count. The V and J genes are TRBV7-6 and TRBJ1-2, with TRBD1 identical over 8 bases. The V gene's germline CDR1 is SGHVS and CDR2 FNYEAQ. This CDR3 is 17 amino acids long. V lost 5 bases to trimming and J lost 0 bases; unmatched junction nucleotides: 11. Here the CDR3 DNA reads TGTGCCAGCAGCATCGGACAGGGTGCCCAAGCTAACTATGGCTACACCTTC. The encoded protein is CASSIGQGAQANYGYTF. The full variable domain, with the rest looked up from reference TRBV7-6 and TRBJ1-2, is GAGVSQSPRYKVTKRGQDVALRCDPISGHVSLYWYRQALGQGPEFLTYFNYEAQQDKSGLPNDRFSAERPEGSISTLTIQRTEQRDSAMYRCASSIGQGAQANYGYTFGSGTRLTVV.

This chain uses TRBV5-1 with TRBJ1-1; D not certain. Germline assignment: CDR1 SGHRS and CDR2 YFSETQ. Trimming took 0 bases from V and 0 from J, leaving 6 bases between them. CDR3 length equals 14 residues. CDR3 amino acids: CASSLDLVNTEAFF. The CDR3 DNA is TGCGCCAGCAGCTTGGACCTGGTGAACACTGAAGCTTTCTTT.

As DNA, the CDR3 is TGTGCCAGCTCCCCGGGGACTGGCTCCTACGAGCAGTACTTC. Encoded protein: CASSPGTGSYEQYF. V usage is TRBV18 and J usage is TRBJ2-7; the D gene is possibly TRBD2 (6 bases). The germline V and J ends were trimmed by 6 bases and 0 bases, with 12 bases remaining between them. This CDR3 contains 14 residues. Germline V gene lookup returns CDR1 KGHSH and CDR2 LQKENI.